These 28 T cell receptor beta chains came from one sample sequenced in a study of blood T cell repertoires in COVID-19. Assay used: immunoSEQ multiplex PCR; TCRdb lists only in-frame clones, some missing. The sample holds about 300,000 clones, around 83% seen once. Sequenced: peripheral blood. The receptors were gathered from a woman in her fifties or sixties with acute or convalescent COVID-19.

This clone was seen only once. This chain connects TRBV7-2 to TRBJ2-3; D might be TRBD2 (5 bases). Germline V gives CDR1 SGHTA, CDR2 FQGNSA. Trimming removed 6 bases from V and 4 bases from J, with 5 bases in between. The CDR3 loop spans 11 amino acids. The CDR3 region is CASRRADTQYF. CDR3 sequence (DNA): TGTGCCAGCAGGAGGGCAGATACGCAGTATTTT.

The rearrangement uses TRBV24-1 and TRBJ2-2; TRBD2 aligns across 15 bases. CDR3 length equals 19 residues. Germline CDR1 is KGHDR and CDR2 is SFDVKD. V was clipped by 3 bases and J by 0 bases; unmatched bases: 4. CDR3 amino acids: CATSDPGTSGGPNTGELFF. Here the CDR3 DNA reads TGTGCCACCAGTGATCCCGGGACTAGCGGGGGGCCGAACACCGGGGAGCTGTTTTTT.

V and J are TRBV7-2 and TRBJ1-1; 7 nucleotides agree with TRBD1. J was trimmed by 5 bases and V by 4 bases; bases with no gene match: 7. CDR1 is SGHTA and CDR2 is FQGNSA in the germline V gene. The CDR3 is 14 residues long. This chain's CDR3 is CASSSPGTVTEAFF. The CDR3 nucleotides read TGTGCCAGCAGCTCCCCCGGGACAGTGACTGAAGCTTTCTTT.

In nucleotides, the CDR3 is TGCGCCAGCACCGGACAGGGACAGGCTGAGCAGTTCTTC. Protein: CASTGQGQAEQFF. The chain is built from TRBV5-1 and TRBJ2-1, with 8 bases that match TRBD1. V lost 6 bases and J lost 9; bases outside the gene matches: 8. The CDR3 runs 13 residues. Germline values: CDR1 SGHRS, CDR2 YFSETQ.

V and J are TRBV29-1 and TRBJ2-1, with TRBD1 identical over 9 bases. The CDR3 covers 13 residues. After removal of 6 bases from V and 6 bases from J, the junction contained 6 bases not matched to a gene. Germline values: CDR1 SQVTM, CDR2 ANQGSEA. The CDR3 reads CSVEPTGGNEQFF. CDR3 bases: TGCAGCGTCGAGCCGACAGGGGGCAATGAGCAGTTCTTC.

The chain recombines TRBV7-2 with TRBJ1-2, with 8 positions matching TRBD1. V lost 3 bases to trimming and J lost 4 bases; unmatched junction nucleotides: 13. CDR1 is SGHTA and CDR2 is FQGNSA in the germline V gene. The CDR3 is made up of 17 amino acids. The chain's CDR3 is CASSLGFLGQGGYGYTF. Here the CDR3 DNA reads TGTGCCAGCAGCTTGGGATTTCTCGGACAGGGAGGCTATGGCTACACCTTC.

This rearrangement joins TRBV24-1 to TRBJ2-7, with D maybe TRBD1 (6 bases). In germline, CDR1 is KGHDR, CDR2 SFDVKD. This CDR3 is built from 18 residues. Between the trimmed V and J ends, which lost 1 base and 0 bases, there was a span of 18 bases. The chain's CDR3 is CATSDFGTGSKSSYEQYV. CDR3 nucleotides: TGTGCCACCAGTGATTTCGGAACAGGGTCGAAGAGCTCCTACGAGCAGTACGTC.

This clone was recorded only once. The CDR3 sequence: CASSLVTVGGYTF. The CDR3 DNA reads as TGTGCCAGCAGCTTGGTGACAGTCGGCGGCTACACCTTC. The rearrangement links TRBV5-5 to TRBJ1-2, with a tentative D call TRBD1 (5 bases). The CDR3 length is 13 residues. Germline V gene lookup returns CDR1 SGHKS and CDR2 YYEKEE (reference sequence). Trimming stripped 0 bases from V and 8 bases from J, with 11 bases between. Complete variable domain (other parts from reference TRBV5-5 and TRBJ1-2): DAGVTQSPTHLIKTRGQQVTLRCSPISGHKSVSWYQQVLGQGPQFIFQYYEKEERGRGNFPDRFSARQFPNYSSELNVNALLLGDSALYLCASSLVTVGGYTFGSGTRLTVV.

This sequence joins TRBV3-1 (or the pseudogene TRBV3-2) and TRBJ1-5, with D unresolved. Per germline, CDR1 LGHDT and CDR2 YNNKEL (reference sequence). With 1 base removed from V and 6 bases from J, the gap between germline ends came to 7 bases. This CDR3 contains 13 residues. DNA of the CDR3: TGTGCCAGCAGCCAAGTTTCAGGTCAGCCCCAGCATTTT. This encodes CASSQVSGQPQHF.

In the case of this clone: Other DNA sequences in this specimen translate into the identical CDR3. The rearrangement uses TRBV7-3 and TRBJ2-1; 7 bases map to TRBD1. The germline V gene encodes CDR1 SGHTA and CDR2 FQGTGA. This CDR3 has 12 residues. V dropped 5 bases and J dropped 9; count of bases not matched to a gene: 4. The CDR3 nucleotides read TGTGCCAGCAGCCCCCCAGGGGGTGAGCAGTTCTTC. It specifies CASSPPGGEQFF.

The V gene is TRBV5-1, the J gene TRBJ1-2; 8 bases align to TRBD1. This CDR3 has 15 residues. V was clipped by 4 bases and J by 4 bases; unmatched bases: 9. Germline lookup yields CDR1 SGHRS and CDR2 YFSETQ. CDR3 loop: CASSPTDRALYGYTF. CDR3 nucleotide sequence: TGCGCCAGCAGCCCTACGGACAGGGCGCTCTATGGCTACACCTTC.

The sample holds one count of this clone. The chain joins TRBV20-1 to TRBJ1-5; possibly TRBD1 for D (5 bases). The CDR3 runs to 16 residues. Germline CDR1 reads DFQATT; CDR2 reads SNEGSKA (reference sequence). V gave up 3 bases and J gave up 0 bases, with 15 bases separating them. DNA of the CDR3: TGCAGTGCTAGTGGTCCAGGGATAAATAGCAATCAGCCCCAGCATTTT. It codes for CSASGPGINSNQPQHF.

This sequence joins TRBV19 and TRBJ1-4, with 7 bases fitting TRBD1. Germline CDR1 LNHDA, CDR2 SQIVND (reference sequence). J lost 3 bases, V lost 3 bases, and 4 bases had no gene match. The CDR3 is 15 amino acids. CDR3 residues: CASSMSTGSNEKLFF. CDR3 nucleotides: TGTGCCAGTAGTATGTCGACAGGGTCTAATGAAAAACTGTTTTTT.

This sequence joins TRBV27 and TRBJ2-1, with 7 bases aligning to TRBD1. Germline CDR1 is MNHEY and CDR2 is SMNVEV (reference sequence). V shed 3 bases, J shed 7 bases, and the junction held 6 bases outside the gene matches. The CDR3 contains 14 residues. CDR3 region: CASSFLQGVNEQFF. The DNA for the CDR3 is TGTGCCAGCAGTTTTTTGCAGGGGGTGAATGAGCAGTTCTTC.

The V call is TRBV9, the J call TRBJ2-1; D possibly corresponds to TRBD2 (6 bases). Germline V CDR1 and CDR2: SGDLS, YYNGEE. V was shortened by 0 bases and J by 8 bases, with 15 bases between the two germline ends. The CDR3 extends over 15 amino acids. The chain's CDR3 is CASSVGEGGRDEQFF. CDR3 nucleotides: TGTGCCAGCAGCGTAGGAGAGGGAGGCAGGGATGAGCAGTTCTTC.

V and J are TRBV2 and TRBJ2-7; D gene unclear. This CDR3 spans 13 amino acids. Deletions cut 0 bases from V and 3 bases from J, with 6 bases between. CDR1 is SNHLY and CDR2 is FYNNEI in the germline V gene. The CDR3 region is CASSEAASYEQYV. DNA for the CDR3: TGTGCCAGCAGTGAAGCGGCAAGCTACGAGCAGTACGTC.

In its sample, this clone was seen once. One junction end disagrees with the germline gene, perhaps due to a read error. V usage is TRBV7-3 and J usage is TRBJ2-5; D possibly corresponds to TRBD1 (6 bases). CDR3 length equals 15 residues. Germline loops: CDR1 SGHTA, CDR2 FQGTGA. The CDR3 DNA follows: TGTGCCAGCAGCATAACACAGGGCGCAGGAGAGACCCAGTACTTC. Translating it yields CASSITQGAGETQYF.

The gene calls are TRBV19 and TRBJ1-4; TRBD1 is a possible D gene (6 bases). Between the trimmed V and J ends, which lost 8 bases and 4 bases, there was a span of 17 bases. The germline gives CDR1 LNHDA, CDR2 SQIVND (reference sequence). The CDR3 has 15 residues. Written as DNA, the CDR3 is TGTGCCAGTTTCGGACAGACCAGGGGTAATGAAAAACTGTTTTTT. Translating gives CASFGQTRGNEKLFF.

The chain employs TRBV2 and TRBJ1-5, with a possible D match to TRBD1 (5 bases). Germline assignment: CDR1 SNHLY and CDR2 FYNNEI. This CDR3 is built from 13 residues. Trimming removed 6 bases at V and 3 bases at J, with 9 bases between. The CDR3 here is CASRQDNNQPQHF. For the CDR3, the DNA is TGTGCCAGCAGACAGGATAACAATCAGCCCCAGCATTTT.

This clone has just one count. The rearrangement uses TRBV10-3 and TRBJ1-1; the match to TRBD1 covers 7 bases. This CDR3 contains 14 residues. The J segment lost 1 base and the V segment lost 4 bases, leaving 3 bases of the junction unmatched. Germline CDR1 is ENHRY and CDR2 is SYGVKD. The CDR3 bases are TGTGCCATCAGTGGTGACAGGGAGAACACTGAAGCTTTCTTT. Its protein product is CAISGDRENTEAFF.

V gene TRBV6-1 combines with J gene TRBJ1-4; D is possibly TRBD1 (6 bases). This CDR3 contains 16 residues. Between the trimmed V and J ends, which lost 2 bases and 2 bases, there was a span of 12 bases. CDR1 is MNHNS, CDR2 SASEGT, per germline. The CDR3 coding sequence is TGTGCCAGCAGTGAAATGACAGGTTTGACTAATGAAAAACTGTTTTTT. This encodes CASSEMTGLTNEKLFF.

The CDR3 region is CASSQDSVYQPQHF. The CDR3 DNA sequence: TGTGCCAGTAGTCAGGACAGCGTGTATCAGCCCCAGCATTTT. The chain is built from TRBV19 and TRBJ1-5, with a possible D match to TRBD1 (6 bases). The ends were cut back, 5 bases at V and 5 bases at J, with 13 bases in the middle. The CDR3 is 14 residues long. Germline V gene data show CDR1 as LNHDA and CDR2 as SQIVND (reference sequence).

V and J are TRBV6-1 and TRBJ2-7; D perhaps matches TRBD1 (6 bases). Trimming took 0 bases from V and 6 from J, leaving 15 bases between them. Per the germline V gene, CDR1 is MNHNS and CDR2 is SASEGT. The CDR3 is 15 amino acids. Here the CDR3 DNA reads TGTGCCAGCAGTGAAGCTGCGACAGGAAGGTTCGAGCAGTACGTC. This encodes CASSEAATGRFEQYV.

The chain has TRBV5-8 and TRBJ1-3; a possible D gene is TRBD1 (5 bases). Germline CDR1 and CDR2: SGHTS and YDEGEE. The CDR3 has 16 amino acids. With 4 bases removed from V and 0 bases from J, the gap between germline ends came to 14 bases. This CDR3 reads CASSPGTVVSGNTIYF. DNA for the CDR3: TGTGCCAGCAGCCCCGGGACTGTAGTCTCTGGAAACACCATATATTTT.

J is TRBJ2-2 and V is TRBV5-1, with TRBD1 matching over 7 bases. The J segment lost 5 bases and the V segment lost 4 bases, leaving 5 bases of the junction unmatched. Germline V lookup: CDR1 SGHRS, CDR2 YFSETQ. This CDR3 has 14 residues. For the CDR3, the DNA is TGCGCCAGCAGCGCGAGACAGGGTACCGGGGAGCTGTTTTTT. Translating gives CASSARQGTGELFF. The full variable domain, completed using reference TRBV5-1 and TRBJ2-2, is KAGVTQTPRYLIKTRGQQVTLSCSPISGHRSVSWYQQTPGQGLQFLFEYFSETQRNKGNFPGRFSGRQFSNSRSEMNVSTLELGDSALYLCASSARQGTGELFFGEGSRLTVL.

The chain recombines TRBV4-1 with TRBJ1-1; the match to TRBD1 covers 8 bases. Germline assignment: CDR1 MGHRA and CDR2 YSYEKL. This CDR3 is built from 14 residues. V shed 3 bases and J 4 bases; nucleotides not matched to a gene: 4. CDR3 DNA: TGCGCCAGCAGCCATCTTGGACAGGGCACTGAAGCTTTCTTT. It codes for CASSHLGQGTEAFF.

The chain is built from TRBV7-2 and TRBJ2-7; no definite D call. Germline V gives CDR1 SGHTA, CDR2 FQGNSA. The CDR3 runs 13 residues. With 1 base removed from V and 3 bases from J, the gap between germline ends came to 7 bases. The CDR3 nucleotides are TGTGCCAGCAGCTTAGGTCCCCTCTACGAGCAGTACGTC. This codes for CASSLGPLYEQYV.

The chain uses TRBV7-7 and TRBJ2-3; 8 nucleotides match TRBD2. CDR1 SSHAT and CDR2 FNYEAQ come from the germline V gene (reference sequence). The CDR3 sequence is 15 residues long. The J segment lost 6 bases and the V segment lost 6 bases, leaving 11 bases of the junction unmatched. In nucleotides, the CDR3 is TGTGCCAGCAGTCGCAGCGGGAGCCTCGGGGATACGCAGTATTTT. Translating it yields CASSRSGSLGDTQYF.